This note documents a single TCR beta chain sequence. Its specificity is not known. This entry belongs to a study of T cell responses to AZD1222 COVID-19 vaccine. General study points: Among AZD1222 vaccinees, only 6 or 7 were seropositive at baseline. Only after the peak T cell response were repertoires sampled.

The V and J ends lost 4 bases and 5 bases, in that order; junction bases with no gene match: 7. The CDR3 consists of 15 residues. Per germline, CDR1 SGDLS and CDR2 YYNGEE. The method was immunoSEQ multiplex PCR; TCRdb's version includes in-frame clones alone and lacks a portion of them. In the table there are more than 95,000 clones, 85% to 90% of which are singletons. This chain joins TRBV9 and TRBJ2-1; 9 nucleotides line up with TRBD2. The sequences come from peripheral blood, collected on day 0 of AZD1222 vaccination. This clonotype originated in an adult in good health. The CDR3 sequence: CASSPPAGGNNEQFF. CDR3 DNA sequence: TGTGCCAGCAGCCCTCCAGCGGGGGGCAACAATGAGCAGTTCTTC.